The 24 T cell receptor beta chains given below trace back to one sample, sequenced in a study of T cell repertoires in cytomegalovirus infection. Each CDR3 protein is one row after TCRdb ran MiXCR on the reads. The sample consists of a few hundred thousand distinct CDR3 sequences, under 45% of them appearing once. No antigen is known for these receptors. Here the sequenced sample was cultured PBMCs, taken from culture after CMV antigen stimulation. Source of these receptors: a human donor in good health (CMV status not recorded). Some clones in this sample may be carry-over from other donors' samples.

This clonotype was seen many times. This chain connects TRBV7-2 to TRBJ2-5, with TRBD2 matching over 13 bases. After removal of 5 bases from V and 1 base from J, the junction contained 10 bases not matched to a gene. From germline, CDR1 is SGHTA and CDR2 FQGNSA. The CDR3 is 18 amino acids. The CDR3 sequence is CASSNGLAGVRGQETQYF. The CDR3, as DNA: TGTGCCAGCAGCAACGGACTAGCGGGAGTTCGCGGCCAAGAGACCCAGTACTTC.

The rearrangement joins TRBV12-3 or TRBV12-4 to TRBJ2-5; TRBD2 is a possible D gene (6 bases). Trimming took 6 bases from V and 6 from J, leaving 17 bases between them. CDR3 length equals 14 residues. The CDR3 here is CASSSSGAGKTQYF. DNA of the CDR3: TGTGCCAGCAGCTCCAGCGGCGCGGGGAAGACCCAGTACTTC.

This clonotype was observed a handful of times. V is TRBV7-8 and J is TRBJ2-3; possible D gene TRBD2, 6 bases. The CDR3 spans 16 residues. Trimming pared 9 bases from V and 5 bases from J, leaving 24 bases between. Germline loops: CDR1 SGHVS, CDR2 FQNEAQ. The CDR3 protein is CASCSGTSPRGDTQYF. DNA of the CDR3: TGTGCCAGTTGCAGTGGAACTAGCCCTCGTGGAGATACGCAGTATTTT.

CDR3 sequence: CASIIGEPGNTIYF. CDR3 coding DNA: TGTGCCAGCATCATCGGGGAGCCTGGAAACACCATATATTTT. V and J are TRBV11-2 and TRBJ1-3; D unresolved. The V end was cut by 7 bases, the J end by 2 bases, with 12 bases between. The CDR3 consists of 14 residues. From germline, CDR1 is SGHAT and CDR2 FQNNGV.

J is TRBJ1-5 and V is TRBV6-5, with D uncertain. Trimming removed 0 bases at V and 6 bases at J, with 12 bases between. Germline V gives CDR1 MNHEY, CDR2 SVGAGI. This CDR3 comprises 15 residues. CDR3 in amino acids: CASSYSRRSGQPQHF. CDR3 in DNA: TGTGCCAGCAGTTACTCGCGTAGGTCTGGTCAGCCCCAGCATTTT.

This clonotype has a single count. The CDR3 here is CASSLVGEWGTDTQYF. The DNA for the CDR3 is TGTGCCAGCAGCTTGGTCGGGGAATGGGGCACAGATACGCAGTATTTT. The chain links TRBV5-4 to TRBJ2-3; D may be TRBD2 (5 bases). V was pared by 0 bases and J by 1 base, with 12 bases between. CDR3 length: 16 residues. CDR1 and CDR2 (germline): SGHNT, YYREEE (reference sequence).

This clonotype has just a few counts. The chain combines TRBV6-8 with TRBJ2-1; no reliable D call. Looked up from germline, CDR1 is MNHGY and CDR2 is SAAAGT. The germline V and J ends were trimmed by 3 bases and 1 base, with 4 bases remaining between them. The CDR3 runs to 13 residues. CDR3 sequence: CASSYTSYNEQFF. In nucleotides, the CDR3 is TGTGCCAGCAGTTATACATCCTACAATGAGCAGTTCTTC.

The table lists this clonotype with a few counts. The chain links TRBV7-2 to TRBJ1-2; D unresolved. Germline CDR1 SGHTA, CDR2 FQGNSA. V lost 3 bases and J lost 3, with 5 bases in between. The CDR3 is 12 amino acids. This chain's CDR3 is CASSFSDYGYTF. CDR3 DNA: TGTGCCAGCAGCTTCTCCGACTATGGCTACACCTTC.

CDR3 protein: CSARAVNQPQHF. The CDR3, as DNA: TGCAGTGCTAGGGCGGTGAATCAGCCCCAGCATTTT. The J gene is TRBJ1-5, the V gene TRBV20-1; D remains ambiguous. The CDR3 covers 12 residues. CDR1 and CDR2 (germline): DFQATT, SNEGSKA (reference sequence). The V gene lost 3 bases and the J gene lost 4 bases, with 7 bases spanning the gap.

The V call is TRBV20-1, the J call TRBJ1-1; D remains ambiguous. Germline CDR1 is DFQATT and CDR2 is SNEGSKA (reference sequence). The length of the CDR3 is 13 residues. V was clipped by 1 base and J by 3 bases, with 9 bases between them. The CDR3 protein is CSARATLDTEAFF. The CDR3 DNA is TGCAGTGCTAGAGCCACTCTGGACACTGAAGCTTTCTTT.

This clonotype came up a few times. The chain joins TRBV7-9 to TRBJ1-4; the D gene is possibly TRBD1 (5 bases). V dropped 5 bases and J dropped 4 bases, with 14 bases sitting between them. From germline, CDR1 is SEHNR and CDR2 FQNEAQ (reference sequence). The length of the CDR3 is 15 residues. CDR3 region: CASSLRDVDNEKLFF. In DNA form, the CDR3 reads TGTGCCAGCAGCCTCCGGGACGTCGATAATGAAAAACTGTTTTTT.

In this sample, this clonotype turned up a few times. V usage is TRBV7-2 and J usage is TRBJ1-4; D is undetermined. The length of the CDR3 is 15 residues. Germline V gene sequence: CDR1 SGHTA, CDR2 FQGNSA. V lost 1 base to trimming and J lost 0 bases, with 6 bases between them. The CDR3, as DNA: TGTGCCAGCAGCTTAGTGGCTGCAACTAATGAAAAACTGTTTTTT. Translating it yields CASSLVAATNEKLFF.

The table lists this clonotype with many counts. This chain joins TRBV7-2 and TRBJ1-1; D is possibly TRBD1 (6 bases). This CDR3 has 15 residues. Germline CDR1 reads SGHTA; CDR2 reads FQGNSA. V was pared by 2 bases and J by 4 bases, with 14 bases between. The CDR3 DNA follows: TGTGCCAGCAGCTTAAGAGGGGGGCGAGGCACTGAAGCTTTCTTT. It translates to CASSLRGGRGTEAFF.

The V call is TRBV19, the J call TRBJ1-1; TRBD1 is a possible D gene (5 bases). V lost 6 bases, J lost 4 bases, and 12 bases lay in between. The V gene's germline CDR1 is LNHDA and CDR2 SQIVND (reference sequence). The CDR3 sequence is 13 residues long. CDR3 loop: CASRWGMGTEAFF. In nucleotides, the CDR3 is TGTGCCAGTAGGTGGGGGATGGGCACTGAAGCTTTCTTT.

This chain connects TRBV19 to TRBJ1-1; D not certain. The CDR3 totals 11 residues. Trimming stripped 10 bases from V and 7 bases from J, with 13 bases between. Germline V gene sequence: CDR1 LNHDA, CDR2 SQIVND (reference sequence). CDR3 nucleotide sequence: TGTGCCACCCGATTAGCCGTTGAAGCTTTCTTT. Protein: CATRLAVEAFF.

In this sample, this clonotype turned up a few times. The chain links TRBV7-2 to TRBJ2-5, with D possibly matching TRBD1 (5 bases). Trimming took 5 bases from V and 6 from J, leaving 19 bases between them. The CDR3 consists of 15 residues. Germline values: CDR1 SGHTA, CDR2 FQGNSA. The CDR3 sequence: CASSRFGAPQKTQYF. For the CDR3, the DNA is TGTGCCAGCAGCCGTTTTGGGGCCCCACAAAAGACCCAGTACTTC.

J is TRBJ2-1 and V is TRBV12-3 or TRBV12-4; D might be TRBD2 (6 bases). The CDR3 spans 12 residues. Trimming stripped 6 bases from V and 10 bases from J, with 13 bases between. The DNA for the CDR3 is TGTGCCAGCAGCCCGGGACTCTCAGAGCAGTTCTTC. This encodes CASSPGLSEQFF.

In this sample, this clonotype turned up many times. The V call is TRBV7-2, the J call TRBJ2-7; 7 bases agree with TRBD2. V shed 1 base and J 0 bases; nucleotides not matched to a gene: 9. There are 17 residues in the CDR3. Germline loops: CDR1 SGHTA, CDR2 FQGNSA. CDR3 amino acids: CASSLDPWASGSYEQYF. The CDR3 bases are TGTGCCAGCAGCTTAGATCCCTGGGCTAGCGGCTCCTACGAGCAGTACTTC.

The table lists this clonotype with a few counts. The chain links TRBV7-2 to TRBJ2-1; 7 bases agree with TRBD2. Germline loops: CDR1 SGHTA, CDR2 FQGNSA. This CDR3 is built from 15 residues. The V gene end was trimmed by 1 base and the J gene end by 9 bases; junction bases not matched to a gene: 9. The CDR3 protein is CASSLGPEGGGEQFF. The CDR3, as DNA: TGTGCCAGCAGCTTAGGGCCCGAGGGCGGGGGTGAGCAGTTCTTC.

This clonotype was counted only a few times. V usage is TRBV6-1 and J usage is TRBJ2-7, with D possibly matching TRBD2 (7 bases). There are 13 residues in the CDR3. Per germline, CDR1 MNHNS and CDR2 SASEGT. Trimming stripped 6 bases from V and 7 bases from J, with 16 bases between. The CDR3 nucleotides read TGTGCCAGCAGAGAGCGGGGCAGGGGTGAGCAGTACTTC. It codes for CASRERGRGEQYF.

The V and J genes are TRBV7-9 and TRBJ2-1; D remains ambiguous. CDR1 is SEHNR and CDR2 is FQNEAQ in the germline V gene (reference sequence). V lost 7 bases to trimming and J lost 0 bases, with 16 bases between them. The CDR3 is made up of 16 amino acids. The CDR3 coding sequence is TGTGCCAGCACCCCCCCTCGCCTAAGCTCCTACAATGAGCAGTTCTTC. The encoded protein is CASTPPRLSSYNEQFF. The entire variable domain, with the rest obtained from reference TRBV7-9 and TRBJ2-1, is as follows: DTGVSQNPRHKITKRGQNVTFRCDPISEHNRLYWYRQTLGQGPEFLTYFQNEAQLEKSRLLSDRFSAERPKGSFSTLEIQRTEQGDSAMYLCASTPPRLSSYNEQFFGPGTRLTVL.

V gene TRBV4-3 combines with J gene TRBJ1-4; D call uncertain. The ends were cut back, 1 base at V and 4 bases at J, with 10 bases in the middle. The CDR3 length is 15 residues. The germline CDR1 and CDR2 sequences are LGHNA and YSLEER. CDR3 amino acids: CASSQVPQHNEKLFF. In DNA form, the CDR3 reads TGCGCCAGCAGCCAAGTCCCACAGCATAATGAAAAACTGTTTTTT.

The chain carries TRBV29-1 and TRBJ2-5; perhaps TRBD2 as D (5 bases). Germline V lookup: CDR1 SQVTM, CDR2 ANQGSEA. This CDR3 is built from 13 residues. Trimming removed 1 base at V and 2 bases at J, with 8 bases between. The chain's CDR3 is CSVEARGQETQYF. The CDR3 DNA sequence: TGCAGCGTTGAAGCTCGGGGACAAGAGACCCAGTACTTC.

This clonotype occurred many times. The CDR3 nucleotides are TGTGCCAGCACGGAGAAACCGAACCGCTCTGGAAACACCATATATTTT. Residues: CASTEKPNRSGNTIYF. The chain recombines TRBV7-2 with TRBJ1-3; D gene ambiguous. Deletions cut 7 bases from V and 0 bases from J, with 16 bases between. CDR3 length: 16 residues. CDR1 and CDR2 (germline): SGHTA, FQGNSA.